The entry below describes one T cell receptor beta chain. The V gene's germline CDR1 is MNHNY and CDR2 SVGAGI (reference sequence). Deletions cut 5 bases from V and 9 bases from J, with 14 bases between. The CDR3 is 13 amino acids. The TCR beta repertoire was assessed by survey-level immunoSEQ sequencing. Profiled with immunoSEQ multiplex PCR; TCRdb holds only in-frame clones, not every one. The sample has 60,000 to 75,000 clones; just over 90% are singletons. The sequenced sample was PBMCs. J is TRBJ2-1 and V is TRBV6-6; unclear D gene. The clonotype was recovered from a man between 35 and 55 years old with rheumatoid arthritis. CDR3 protein: CASSGLGAREQFF. In DNA, the CDR3 is TGTGCCAGCAGTGGGCTCGGAGCCCGTGAGCAGTTCTTC.